Below, 14 T cell receptor beta chains from the same sample are listed, as sequenced in a study of T cell changes during pregnancy in multiple sclerosis. Repertoires were generated with immunoSEQ multiplex PCR, while TCRdb's copy carries only in-frame clones and drops some. The table has 65,000 to 80,000 clones, roughly 92% seen once. This specimen was CD4+ T cells from peripheral blood mononuclear cells, taken before pregnancy. Receptors were obtained from a female donor with multiple sclerosis, enrolled in a pregnancy study.

This rearrangement joins TRBV7-6 to TRBJ2-5; TRBD2 is a possible D gene (6 bases). Germline assignment: CDR1 SGHVS and CDR2 FNYEAQ. The CDR3 spans 13 residues. Between the trimmed V and J ends, which lost 3 bases and 5 bases, there was a span of 10 bases. CDR3 bases: TGTGCCAGCAGCTTCGGCCGGGGGGAGACCCAGTACTTC. It encodes CASSFGRGETQYF.

This clone turned up a few times. V usage is TRBV25-1 and J usage is TRBJ1-2; D remains unclear. Deletions cut 3 bases from V and 4 bases from J, with 3 bases between. The CDR3 has 11 residues. CDR1 and CDR2 (germline): MGHDK, SYGVNS. Here the CDR3 reads CASSDLYGYTF. As DNA, the CDR3 is TGTGCCAGCAGTGACCTCTATGGCTACACCTTC.

This chain links TRBV20-1 with TRBJ1-2; D is possibly TRBD1 (5 bases). Germline assignment: CDR1 DFQATT and CDR2 SNEGSKA (reference sequence). Trimming pared 3 bases from V and 6 bases from J, leaving 8 bases between. The CDR3 sequence is 11 residues long. The CDR3 nucleotides read TGCAGTGCTAGCCCGACAGATGGCTACACCTTC. Translation: CSASPTDGYTF.

The chain links TRBV29-1 to TRBJ2-1, with 7 bases aligning to TRBD2. Germline trimming cut 4 bases from V and 7 bases from J; bases unmatched to any gene: 7. This CDR3 has 13 amino acids. Per germline, CDR1 SQVTM and CDR2 ANQGSEA. The chain's CDR3 is CSVGGRLGNEQFF. DNA for the CDR3: TGCAGCGTTGGCGGGAGACTAGGAAATGAGCAGTTCTTC.

The chain couples TRBV10-3 to TRBJ1-2; the D gene is possibly TRBD1 (5 bases). Per the germline V gene, CDR1 is ENHRY and CDR2 is SYGVKD. The V gene lost 4 bases and the J gene lost 0 bases, with 15 bases spanning the gap. The CDR3 runs 16 residues. The CDR3 loop is CAISVGRERTNYGYTF. In DNA form, the CDR3 reads TGTGCCATCAGTGTAGGCAGGGAAAGAACTAACTATGGCTACACCTTC.

This sequence joins TRBV6-6 and TRBJ2-7, with 7 bases identical to TRBD2. Germline V gene data show CDR1 as MNHNY and CDR2 as SVGAGI (reference sequence). Trimming cost V 6 bases and J 3 bases; bases outside gene matches: 5. The CDR3 length is 13 residues. The CDR3 sequence: CASSRSGNYEQYF. DNA for the CDR3: TGTGCCAGCAGCAGAAGCGGGAACTACGAGCAGTACTTC.

The count of this clone is one. V is TRBV6-5 and J is TRBJ1-2; D is perhaps TRBD1 (5 bases). CDR1 is MNHEY and CDR2 is SVGAGI in the germline V gene. Trimming shortened V by 2 bases and J by 3 bases, and 10 bases separated the two germline ends. This CDR3 has 14 amino acids. The CDR3 nucleotides are TGTGCCAGCAGTTACATCGCGACAGACTATGGCTACACCTTC. Protein: CASSYIATDYGYTF.

This clone has just one count. The chain uses TRBV6-5 and TRBJ1-3; no definite D call. CDR1 is MNHEY, CDR2 SVGAGI, per germline. The V gene lost 6 bases and the J gene lost 1 base, with 4 bases spanning the gap. There are 12 residues in the CDR3. Here the CDR3 DNA reads TGTGCCAGCAGCCCTTCTGGAAACACCATATATTTT. Its translation: CASSPSGNTIYF.

This clone was seen only once. The rearrangement links TRBV11-2 to TRBJ2-2; D might be TRBD2 (6 bases). The CDR3 runs to 16 residues. The V end was cut by 2 bases, the J end by 5 bases, with 15 bases between. Germline V gives CDR1 SGHAT, CDR2 FQNNGV. This chain's CDR3 is CASSLSRWAGTGELFF. Here the CDR3 DNA reads TGTGCCAGCAGCTTAAGTCGTTGGGCGGGAACCGGGGAGCTGTTTTTT.

The chain links TRBV6-4 to TRBJ1-1, with D tentatively TRBD1 (5 bases). The CDR3 runs to 13 residues. CDR1 and CDR2 (germline): MRHNA, SNTAGT. Trimming cost V 6 bases and J 1 base, with 9 bases left between them. This CDR3 is CASRETANTEAFF. The CDR3 DNA follows: TGTGCCAGCAGAGAGACAGCGAACACTGAAGCTTTCTTT.

The V call is TRBV6-6, the J call TRBJ2-5; no clear D. V was trimmed by 6 bases and J by 1 base, leaving 6 bases between them. CDR3 length: 12 residues. Germline V CDR1 and CDR2: MNHNY, SVGAGI (reference sequence). The CDR3 region has the DNA TGTGCCAGCAGGGGCCCCCAAGAGACCCAGTACTTC. It encodes CASRGPQETQYF.

V gene TRBV27 combines with J gene TRBJ2-4; D is possibly TRBD2 (6 bases). Trimming pared 4 bases from V and 0 bases from J, leaving 10 bases between. CDR3 length: 15 amino acids. Germline V lookup: CDR1 MNHEY, CDR2 SMNVEV (reference sequence). The CDR3 region is CASSSEGLAKNIQYF. CDR3 bases: TGTGCCAGCAGTTCGGAGGGTCTAGCCAAAAACATTCAGTACTTC.

This clone has just one count. The chain couples TRBV29-1 to TRBJ1-3; D is undetermined. The CDR3 consists of 15 residues. The germline gives CDR1 SQVTM, CDR2 ANQGSEA. Trimming pared 4 bases from V and 2 bases from J, leaving 15 bases between. CDR3 amino acids: CSVVVGGGTGNTIYF. DNA of the CDR3: TGCAGCGTTGTAGTAGGTGGAGGTACTGGAAACACCATATATTTT.

This clone appeared a single time. The gene calls are TRBV2 and TRBJ1-1; the match to TRBD1 covers 7 bases. Germline V gene sequence: CDR1 SNHLY, CDR2 FYNNEI. The J segment lost 6 bases and the V segment lost 8 bases, leaving 9 bases of the junction unmatched. The CDR3 sequence is 13 residues long. In DNA form, the CDR3 reads TGTGCCAGCCCTCGGGAGGGGGCTTCTGAAGCTTTCTTT. As protein: CASPREGASEAFF.